The entry below describes one T cell receptor beta chain. No antigen is known for it. TCRdb recomputed calls from the reads with MiXCR, one row per CDR3 protein. Found here are hundreds of thousands of distinct CDR3 sequences, about 29% of them singletons; the top ten hold around 18%. The sample belongs to a study of T cell repertoires in cytomegalovirus infection. Turning to the study itself: HLA-B-restricted CMV epitopes that are well studied were used alongside recently identified HLA-C-restricted ones. Public TCR beta signatures were indicative of both CMV infection and a matching HLA type. Findings and limits, study-wide: Carriers of CMV and the relevant HLA type were discriminated by public TCR beta frequency. Within the response measured ex vivo, HLA-C-restricted CMV-specific TCR beta clonotypes were dominant.

The CDR3 covers 12 residues. The germline V and J ends were trimmed by 8 bases and 7 bases, with 14 bases remaining between them. The germline CDR1 and CDR2 sequences are ENHRY and SYGVKD. The sample consisted of cultured PBMCs, taken from culture after CMV antigen stimulation. The TCR comes from a human donor in good health (CMV status not recorded). Some clones in this sample may be carry-over from other donors' samples. This chain links TRBV10-3 with TRBJ1-1, with D uncertain. The CDR3 spells CAIAGLENEAFF. For the CDR3, the DNA is TGTGCCATCGCCGGCCTCGAGAATGAAGCTTTCTTT.